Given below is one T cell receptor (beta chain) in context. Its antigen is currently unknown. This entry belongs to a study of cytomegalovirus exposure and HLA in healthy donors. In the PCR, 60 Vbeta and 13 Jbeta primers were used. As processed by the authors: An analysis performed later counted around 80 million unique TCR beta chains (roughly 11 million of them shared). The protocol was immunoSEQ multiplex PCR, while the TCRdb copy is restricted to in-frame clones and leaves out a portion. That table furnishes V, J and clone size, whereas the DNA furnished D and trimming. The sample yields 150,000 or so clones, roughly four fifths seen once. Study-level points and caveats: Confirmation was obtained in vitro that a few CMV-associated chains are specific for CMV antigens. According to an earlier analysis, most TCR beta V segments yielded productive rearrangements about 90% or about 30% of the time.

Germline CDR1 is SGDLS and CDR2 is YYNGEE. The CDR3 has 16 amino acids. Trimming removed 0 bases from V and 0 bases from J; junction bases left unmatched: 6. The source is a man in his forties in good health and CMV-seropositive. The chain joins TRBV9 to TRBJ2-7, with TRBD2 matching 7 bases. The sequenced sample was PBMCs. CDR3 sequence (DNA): TGTGCCAGCAGCGTAGACGCAGGCGGGAGCTCCTACGAGCAGTACTTC. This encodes CASSVDAGGSSYEQYF.